This T cell receptor beta chain was sequenced during a study of T cells in localized non-small cell lung cancer. Concerning this clone itself: The antigen remains unidentified.

Germline V CDR1 and CDR2: MDHEN, SYDVKM. Germline trimming cut 5 bases from V and 1 base from J; bases unmatched to any gene: 4. The CDR3 contains 15 residues. Libraries were prepared by immunoSEQ multiplex PCR; TCRdb keeps only in-frame clonotypes and omits some of them. The top ten hold just under 30% of the sample, which has over 20,000 clones, approximately 86% seen once. Study outcomes and limitations: It was uninvolved adjacent lung that showed the highest T cell clonality, exceeding tumor.

V is TRBV28 and J is TRBJ2-3; 9 bases agree with TRBD1. The receptor was derived from a male donor aged 60 or older with stage II lung adenocarcinoma. This sample comprised peripheral blood mononuclear cells, obtained before any cancer treatment. The CDR3: CASSLDRGGTDTQYF. The CDR3 bases are TGTGCCAGCAGTCTCGACAGGGGGGGCACAGATACGCAGTATTTT.